This T cell receptor beta chain was sequenced for a study of patients and donors after allogeneic stem cell transplantation. CDR1 and CDR2 (germline): MNHNS, SASEGT. Deletions cut 5 bases from V and 4 bases from J, with 9 bases between. The CDR3 runs 13 residues. One entry per CDR3 protein, called by TCRdb with MiXCR from the RT-PCR reads. The repertoire holds 400,000 to 500,000 distinct CDR3 sequences, with approximately 16% as singletons. The chain recombines TRBV6-1 with TRBJ1-5; D unclear. Sequenced: blood, either unsorted or a sorted T cell fraction (not recorded which). The sequence derives from a human donor who was either an allogeneic HSCT recipient or a stem cell or donor lymphocyte infusion donor (not recorded which). It is not recorded whose cells these are; they may come from a transplant donor. The CDR3 DNA sequence: TGTGCCAGCAGTCGGGCAGATAATCAGCCCCAGCATTTT. This sequence encodes CASSRADNQPQHF.